This TCR beta chain is from a study of blood T cell repertoires in COVID-19 (TCRdb year 2020). Study-level background: The collaborator samples originated in the United States, Italy and Spain and spanned the acute and convalescent phases of COVID-19. The samples were drawn from the first 160 participants of the ongoing ImmuneRACE study and from over a thousand subjects provided by 6 global collaborators. Sample metadata almost always included a de-identified subject ID, COVID-19 status, age in years and sex. Where HLA class I and class II types were available, the types were taken from metadata supplied by the sample provider, not from assay-based typing. Subjects who had been exposed to COVID-19, were actively infected with it, or had recovered from it provided the deeply sampled blood TCRbeta repertoires that made up the dataset. The repertoires were made available in a free public database intended to serve as a resource for research on the immune response to SARS-CoV-2. The prospective study material was composed of cDNA or gDNA derived from T cells, B-cell-depleted T cells, or PBMCs.

Enrolling through a virtual design, the prospective study's participants ranged in age from about 18 to 89 years and lived across some 22 United States geographic areas. In the prospective study, participants were assigned to cohorts based on the clinical history participants reported in a screening survey and a study questionnaire. Recovered participants in ImmuneRACE Cohort 3 were defined as having two consecutive negative NP/OP PCR tests, clearance from a healthcare professional, or resolution of symptoms. Mobile phlebotomists in the prospective study collected whole blood, serum and a nasopharyngeal or oropharyngeal swab from every participant. Additional blood draws and questionnaires over an approximately two-month period could optionally be provided by prospective study participants. Before DNA extraction, blood samples from the prospective study were shipped at room temperature or frozen.

Results the study describes overall, beyond this receptor: How much clinical and demographic metadata was included differed by source and by participant, and the metadata was provided uncurated.

Trimming takes 3 bases from V and 0 bases from J, and the germline ends sit 8 bases apart. The CDR3 has 14 amino acids, counting the end cysteine and phenylalanine. Only the CDR3 region is kept as DNA, spanning 42 bases read in frame from base 1. The germline V gene encodes CDR1 LNHDA and CDR2 SQIVND (reference sequence). Details on this clone: This receptor's antigen is unknown. No per-base quality is available; no much larger clone lies one base away.

TCRbeta CDR3 regions were amplified from genomic DNA by means of the immunoSEQ Assay, a bias-controlled multiplex PCR. Concerning the study's data processing: The number of nucleated cells in each sample was estimated from the amplification of reference gene primers within the assay. To quantify the absolute abundance of each unique TCRbeta CDR3 rearrangement, sequence reads were collapsed and filtered. For each sample, productive Simpson clonality was calculated by taking the square root of Simpson's diversity index across productive rearrangements. TCRdb obtained this table from immuneACCESS and retained in-frame rearrangements with V and J assigned. These tables miss some clones; where compared with another copy, unresolved V genes account for less than half of the shortfall, and the remainder is unexplained. Clone size and the V and J calls come from that table; the DNA yielded D and trimming. In this sample the table shows about 200,000 clones, 85% of which occur a single time. The ten largest clones represent under 20% of the sample.

The V and J genes are TRBV19 and TRBJ1-1, with the D gene not clear enough to name. Sequences were obtained from PBMCs or T cells enriched from blood (not recorded which). The clonotype originates from a man aged 40-50 years who had recovered from COVID-19. The CDR3 amino acid sequence is: CASSINRMNTEAFF. The nucleotide sequence reads as follows: TGTGCCAGTAGTATTAACAGAATGAACACTGAAGCTTTCTTT.